This section outlines one T cell receptor beta chain sequence together with its context. Its specificity is not known. It was healthy bone marrow donors who served as donors. This sample is drawn from a study of cytomegalovirus exposure and HLA in healthy donors. General observations from the study: Sequencing had likely introduced a cluster of highly shared sequence variants as an artifact. Cytomegalovirus status was reportedly diagnosed by the classifier with high sensitivity and specificity. The authors reported that TCR beta sequences could predict HLA-A and HLA-B alleles. These predictions were accurate for most subjects in the first cohort.

The PCR used 60 Vbeta and 13 Jbeta primers. Profiling relied on immunoSEQ multiplex PCR, and the TCRdb table lists in-frame clones only, not all of them. The table lists some 130,000 clones, around 77% of them singletons. Germline CDR1 is PRHDT and CDR2 is FYEKMQ (reference sequence). The CDR3 sequence is 15 residues long. V trimming: 5 bases; J trimming: 7 bases; junction bases outside the gene matches: 4. Specimen: PBMCs. The chain combines TRBV13 with TRBJ2-1; 14 bases fit TRBD2. The receptor's source is a male donor in good health and CMV-seropositive. The CDR3 is CASSPTSGGANEQFF. CDR3 nucleotide sequence: TGTGCCAGCAGCCCGACTAGCGGGGGGGCAAATGAGCAGTTCTTC.